These 5 T cell receptor beta chains originate from one sample sequenced in a study of blood T cell repertoires in COVID-19. Profiling relied on immunoSEQ multiplex PCR, and the TCRdb table lists in-frame clones only, not all of them. The repertoire includes a few hundred thousand clones, 65% to 90% of them detected once, and less than 4.5% sits in the top ten. The sample comprised PBMCs or T cells enriched from blood (not recorded which). Receptors were obtained from a man aged 25-45 years who had recovered from COVID-19.

The chain carries TRBV19 and TRBJ1-1; D possibly corresponds to TRBD1 (5 bases). The CDR3 has 16 residues. The ends were cut back, 0 bases at V and 4 bases at J, with 15 bases in the middle. Germline values: CDR1 LNHDA, CDR2 SQIVND (reference sequence). This CDR3 is CASSIDHGGVGTEAFF. CDR3 in DNA: TGTGCCAGTAGTATAGATCATGGAGGGGTCGGCACTGAAGCTTTCTTT.

The chain employs TRBV11-2 and TRBJ1-1; tentative D call: TRBD1 (5 bases). The germline V gene has CDR1 SGHAT and CDR2 FQNNGV. The CDR3 length is 14 residues. The V gene lost 1 base and the J gene lost 6 bases, with 12 bases spanning the gap. The CDR3: CASSLVVRVPEAFF. CDR3 DNA sequence: TGTGCCAGCAGCTTAGTCGTCAGGGTGCCTGAAGCTTTCTTT. Drawing the rest from reference TRBV11-2 and TRBJ1-1, the complete variable domain is EAGVAQSPRYKIIEKRQSVAFWCNPISGHATLYWYQQILGQGPKLLIQFQNNGVVDDSQLPKDRFSAERLKGVDSTLKIQPAKLEDSAVYLCASSLVVRVPEAFFGQGTRLTVV.

This clone was seen a handful of times. J is TRBJ1-1 and V is TRBV30; D gene ambiguous. V shed 3 bases and J shed 4 bases, with 18 bases lying between them. Looked up from germline, CDR1 is GTSNPN and CDR2 is SVGIG (reference sequence). The CDR3 runs to 15 residues. CDR3 nucleotides: TGTGCCTGGAGAGGTAGTCGGGGTTTAGGCACTGAAGCTTTCTTT. Encoded protein: CAWRGSRGLGTEAFF.

The chain links TRBV4-1 to TRBJ1-2; D is perhaps TRBD1 (5 bases). Trimming removed 0 bases from V and 6 bases from J, with 14 bases in between. CDR1 is MGHRA, CDR2 YSYEKL, per germline. The CDR3 contains 15 residues. CDR3 in amino acids: CASSQDIGVMHGYTF. CDR3 sequence (DNA): TGCGCCAGCAGCCAAGACATAGGGGTGATGCATGGCTACACCTTC.

This chain links TRBV7-9 with TRBJ2-3, with 9 bases matching TRBD2. The CDR3 length is 13 residues. Germline trimming cut 8 bases from V and 2 bases from J; bases unmatched to any gene: 2. The germline CDR1 and CDR2 sequences are SEHNR and FQNEAQ (reference sequence). CDR3 nucleotide sequence: TGTGCCAGCGGCGGGGGGGCCACAGATACGCAGTATTTT. This sequence encodes CASGGGATDTQYF.